These 29 T cell receptor beta chains originate from one sample sequenced in a study of Ad26.COV2.S vaccination and SARS-CoV-2 variants. Libraries were prepared by immunoSEQ multiplex PCR; TCRdb keeps only in-frame clonotypes and omits some of them. Of about 400,000 clones listed, 80% to 90% are singletons. The treatment denotes: around 19 received Ad26.COV2.S at low or high dose, single or two shots; 5 received placebo; per-sample allocation not given. Vaccine and placebo recipients were sampled on day 63 after the first injection. The source was peripheral blood, collected in a trial of Ad26.COV2.S vaccine versus placebo. These receptors were obtained from a person between 18 and 65 years old who received the Ad26.COV2.S COVID-19 vaccine or a placebo.

Remarks on this clone: Other nucleotide sequences from this sample produce the same CDR3. J is TRBJ1-1 and V is TRBV18; D unresolved. Germline values: CDR1 KGHSH, CDR2 LQKENI. This CDR3 has 13 amino acids. Trimming stripped 2 bases from V and 1 base from J, with 5 bases between. CDR3 coding DNA: TGTGCCAGCTCACCAGGCAGGAACACTGAAGCTTTCTTT. Its protein product is CASSPGRNTEAFF.

J is TRBJ2-3 and V is TRBV6-6; D ambiguous. CDR1 and CDR2 (germline): MNHNY, SVGAGI (reference sequence). The V end lost 8 bases, the J end lost 2 bases, and 14 bases lay between the germline ends. The CDR3 runs 14 residues. The DNA for the CDR3 is TGTGCCAGCTCCCCCCCTGATTACACAGATACGCAGTATTTT. This sequence encodes CASSPPDYTDTQYF.

The genes are TRBV7-3 and TRBJ1-5; D call uncertain. Germline V gene lookup returns CDR1 SGHTA and CDR2 FQGTGA. V was cut by 3 bases and J by 3 bases, with 6 bases left in between. This CDR3 region has 13 residues. CDR3 loop: CASSFLNNQPQHF. The CDR3 DNA reads TGTGCCAGCAGCTTCCTTAACAATCAGCCCCAGCATTTT.

This clone was seen a single time. The rearrangement joins TRBV5-5 to TRBJ2-7, with a weak D call TRBD1 (5 bases). V shed 4 bases and J shed 4 bases, with 12 bases lying between them. The CDR3 length is 13 residues. In germline, CDR1 is SGHKS, CDR2 YYEKEE (reference sequence). This chain's CDR3 is CASSRPDRYEQYF. Written as DNA, the CDR3 is TGTGCCAGCAGCCGCCCTGACAGATACGAGCAGTACTTC. Full variable domain (missing parts from reference TRBV5-5 and TRBJ2-7): DAGVTQSPTHLIKTRGQQVTLRCSPISGHKSVSWYQQVLGQGPQFIFQYYEKEERGRGNFPDRFSARQFPNYSSELNVNALLLGDSALYLCASSRPDRYEQYFGPGTRLTVT.

This clone has only a few counts. V usage is TRBV4-3 and J usage is TRBJ2-3; D remains ambiguous. The CDR3 consists of 15 residues. With 3 bases removed from V and 3 bases from J, the gap between germline ends came to 13 bases. Germline V gives CDR1 LGHNA, CDR2 YSLEER. For the CDR3, the DNA is TGCGCCAGCAGCCAGCAGGTGGGTGGGACAGATACGCAGTATTTT. As protein: CASSQQVGGTDTQYF.

The V call is TRBV6-6, the J call TRBJ1-1, with 8 bases lining up with TRBD1. The V gene end was trimmed by 6 bases and the J gene end by 4 bases; junction bases not matched to a gene: 4. The CDR3 length is 13 residues. CDR1 and CDR2 from the germline V gene are MNHNY and SVGAGI (reference sequence). CDR3 amino acids: CASRTGAVTEAFF. DNA for the CDR3: TGTGCCAGCAGGACAGGGGCCGTCACTGAAGCTTTCTTT.

V and J are TRBV5-1 and TRBJ1-2, with 9 bases that match TRBD1. The ends lost 4 bases at V and 6 bases at J; junction bases unmatched: 7. This CDR3 spans 14 amino acids. Germline CDR1 SGHRS, CDR2 YFSETQ. The DNA of the CDR3 is TGCGCCAGCAGCGGGGGACAGGGTTTGAATGGCTACACCTTC. It specifies CASSGGQGLNGYTF.

This rearrangement joins TRBV5-6 to TRBJ1-2, with D hard to call. V was shortened by 3 bases and J by 8 bases, with 11 bases between the two germline ends. Looked up from germline, CDR1 is SGHDT and CDR2 is YYEEEE. The CDR3 runs 12 residues. CDR3 protein: CASSSLGRGYTF. CDR3 in DNA: TGTGCCAGCAGCTCCCTGGGGAGGGGCTACACCTTC.

The chain carries TRBV28 and TRBJ2-5; tentatively, D is TRBD1 (5 bases). V was shortened by 8 bases and J by 4 bases, with 11 bases between the two germline ends. This CDR3 comprises 12 residues. Germline V gene lookup returns CDR1 MDHEN and CDR2 SYDVKM. The CDR3 nucleotides read TGTGCCAGCGACAGACTTGGAGAGACCCAGTACTTC. Protein product: CASDRLGETQYF.

This chain connects TRBV7-2 to TRBJ1-5, with D unresolved. Germline CDR1 reads SGHTA; CDR2 reads FQGNSA. The CDR3 is 14 residues long. Trimming shortened V by 5 bases and J by 4 bases, and 12 bases separated the two germline ends. The CDR3 DNA is TGTGCCAGCAGCCACGGGCAGCCTAATCAGCCCCAGCATTTT. Amino acid sequence: CASSHGQPNQPQHF. The full variable domain, with the rest looked up from reference TRBV7-2 and TRBJ1-5, is GAGVSQSPSNKVTEKGKDVELRCDPISGHTALYWYRQSLGQGLEFLIYFQGNSAPDKSGLPSDRFSAERTGGSVSTLTIQRTQQEDSAVYLCASSHGQPNQPQHFGDGTRLSIL.

J is TRBJ2-7 and V is TRBV5-1; TRBD1 aligns across 8 bases. Germline assignment: CDR1 SGHRS and CDR2 YFSETQ. V was clipped by 3 bases and J by 6 bases; unmatched bases: 5. This CDR3 comprises 13 residues. The CDR3 nucleotides are TGCGCCAGCAGCTCATCCGGACAGGGCGAGCAGTACTTC. Residues: CASSSSGQGEQYF.

The chain employs TRBV2 and TRBJ1-1; unclear D gene. CDR3 length: 13 amino acids. V lost 5 bases, J lost 1 base, and 8 bases lay in between. In germline, CDR1 is SNHLY, CDR2 FYNNEI. CDR3 region: CASSTFRNTEAFF. CDR3 coding DNA: TGTGCCAGCAGTACTTTTAGGAACACTGAAGCTTTCTTT.

This clone was detected only once. V gene TRBV19 combines with J gene TRBJ2-1, with D tentatively TRBD2 (5 bases). Germline CDR1 reads LNHDA; CDR2 reads SQIVND (reference sequence). CDR3 length: 15 residues. Trimming shortened V by 0 bases and J by 6 bases, and 12 bases separated the two germline ends. CDR3 DNA sequence: TGTGCCAGTAGTATAGATGTGGAGGTCCCCAATGAGCAGTTCTTC. Amino acid sequence: CASSIDVEVPNEQFF.

To note about this clone: A much larger clone sits a single nucleotide away, making a read error possible. V gene TRBV27 combines with J gene TRBJ2-3; 10 nucleotides match TRBD2. Germline V gene lookup returns CDR1 MNHEY and CDR2 SMNVEV (reference sequence). Losses at the gene ends were 6 bases for V and 2 bases for J; bases not matched to a gene: 2. This CDR3 contains 14 residues. CDR3 loop: CASRSGGATDTQYF. The CDR3, as DNA: TGTGCCAGCAGAAGCGGGGGGGCCACAGATACGCAGTATTTT.

The V and J genes are TRBV19 and TRBJ2-7, with 7 bases identical to TRBD1. In germline, CDR1 is LNHDA, CDR2 SQIVND (reference sequence). The trim removed 5 bases at V and 2 bases at J, leaving 3 bases unmatched. The CDR3 extends over 13 amino acids. In DNA, the CDR3 is TGTGCCAGTAGTTTGGGGACAGCCTACGAGCAGTACTTC. This gives the protein CASSLGTAYEQYF.

The rearrangement links TRBV6-6 to TRBJ2-5; D might be TRBD1 or TRBD2, each matching 5 bases. CDR1 is MNHNY and CDR2 is SVGAGI in the germline V gene (reference sequence). V was trimmed by 2 bases and J by 5 bases, leaving 9 bases between them. This CDR3 contains 13 residues. CDR3 in DNA: TGTGCCAGCAGTTACGCCTGGGGGGAGACCCAGTACTTC. Its protein product is CASSYAWGETQYF.

The chain carries TRBV4-2 and TRBJ2-5, with D perhaps matching TRBD2 (5 bases). The germline CDR1 and CDR2 sequences are LGHNA and YNFKEQ. The CDR3 totals 15 residues. V lost 4 bases and J 5 bases, leaving 17 bases between the germline ends. The CDR3 region is CASSPGVGLMETQYF. In DNA, the CDR3 is TGTGCCAGCAGCCCCGGGGTGGGCCTAATGGAGACCCAGTACTTC.

The CDR3 loop is CASSPTYRETTQYF. CDR3 in DNA: TGTGCCAGCAGCCCAACTTACAGGGAAACTACGCAGTATTTT. The rearrangement joins TRBV3-1 (or the pseudogene TRBV3-2) to TRBJ2-3; maybe TRBD1 (6 bases). Germline V lookup: CDR1 LGHDT, CDR2 YNNKEL (reference sequence). The CDR3 has 14 residues. Trimming took 4 bases from V and 8 from J, leaving 16 bases between them.

The V call is TRBV11-3, the J call TRBJ2-5, with 14 bases aligning to TRBD2. The CDR3 loop spans 19 amino acids. Germline CDR1 SGHNT, CDR2 YENEEA. Trimming cost V 6 bases and J 5 bases; bases outside gene matches: 17. The CDR3 region has the DNA TGTGCCAGCAGTCCTGCGGCCGGACTAGCGGGAGGTGGAGTGGAGACCCAGTACTTC. This encodes CASSPAAGLAGGGVETQYF.

This chain uses TRBV5-1 with TRBJ1-4, with unresolved D. The CDR3 covers 14 residues. The V gene's germline CDR1 is SGHRS and CDR2 YFSETQ. The ends were cut back, 7 bases at V and 2 bases at J, with 12 bases in the middle. For the CDR3, the DNA is TGCGCCAGCTCAGACGGCATTACTAATGAAAAACTGTTTTTT. Protein product: CASSDGITNEKLFF.

The chain links TRBV6-1 to TRBJ1-2; D is unclear. Trimming cost V 1 base and J 4 bases, with 13 bases left between them. Per the germline V gene, CDR1 is MNHNS and CDR2 is SASEGT. The CDR3 length is 15 residues. CDR3 bases: TGTGCCAGCAGTGAAGTTCCCCAGGCTATCTATGGCTACACCTTC. Translation gives CASSEVPQAIYGYTF.

The J gene is TRBJ2-4, the V gene TRBV5-1, with TRBD2 matching 8 bases. The CDR3 length is 13 residues. In germline, CDR1 is SGHRS, CDR2 YFSETQ. The V gene end was trimmed by 7 bases and the J gene end by 2 bases; junction bases not matched to a gene: 2. CDR3: CASREGPKNIQYF. In nucleotides, the CDR3 is TGCGCCAGCCGGGAGGGGCCCAAAAACATTCAGTACTTC.

The chain carries TRBV4-2 and TRBJ2-3, with unresolved D. The germline V gene has CDR1 LGHNA and CDR2 YNFKEQ. V dropped 1 base and J dropped 1 base, with 9 bases sitting between them. This CDR3 has 15 amino acids. The CDR3 reads CASSQAWVGTDTQYF. The CDR3 DNA sequence: TGTGCCAGCAGCCAAGCTTGGGTTGGCACAGATACGCAGTATTTT.

On this clone itself: Other DNA sequences in this specimen translate into the identical CDR3. The CDR3 sequence: CASSLGDSGANVLTF. CDR3 nucleotide sequence: TGTGCCAGCAGCTTAGGGGACTCTGGGGCCAACGTCCTGACTTTC. The chain couples TRBV5-5 to TRBJ2-6, with a weak D call TRBD1 (5 bases). The germline V gene encodes CDR1 SGHKS and CDR2 YYEKEE (reference sequence). This CDR3 has 15 amino acids. V shed 2 bases and J shed 0 bases, with 6 bases lying between them.

The J gene is TRBJ2-7, the V gene TRBV13; D possibly uses TRBD1 or TRBD2 (5 bases each). Trimming stripped 4 bases from V and 3 bases from J, with 16 bases between. This CDR3 contains 15 residues. Per germline, CDR1 PRHDT and CDR2 FYEKMQ (reference sequence). The chain's CDR3 is CASSSAPGTDYEQYF. CDR3 DNA: TGTGCCAGCAGCTCCGCCCCGGGGACCGACTACGAGCAGTACTTC.

The chain joins TRBV5-4 to TRBJ2-1; 7 bases fit TRBD2. V dropped 4 bases and J dropped 3; count of bases not matched to a gene: 10. Germline V gene sequence: CDR1 SGHNT, CDR2 YYREEE (reference sequence). This CDR3 is built from 16 residues. CDR3 sequence: CASSPDASGIYNEQFF. The CDR3 bases are TGTGCCAGCAGCCCCGATGCTAGCGGCATCTACAATGAGCAGTTCTTC.

The V and J genes are TRBV11-3 and TRBJ1-1; D remains unclear. Germline CDR1 and CDR2: SGHNT and YENEEA. Trimming took off 5 bases at V and 0 bases at J, with 13 bases between the two ends. There are 15 residues in the CDR3. The CDR3 DNA reads as TGTGCCAGCAGCCCTGGAACTTTTATGAACACTGAAGCTTTCTTT. Translating gives CASSPGTFMNTEAFF.

This chain links TRBV10-3 with TRBJ2-2, with D tentatively TRBD1 or TRBD2 (5 bases each). CDR3 length: 16 amino acids. The ends were cut back, 5 bases at V and 0 bases at J, with 13 bases in the middle. Germline V lookup: CDR1 ENHRY, CDR2 SYGVKD. The CDR3: CAISRMRGPNTGELFF. The CDR3, as DNA: TGTGCCATCAGTAGGATGAGGGGCCCGAACACCGGGGAGCTGTTTTTT.

This clone showed up just a few times. The J gene is TRBJ1-6, the V gene TRBV4-3; D not resolved. This CDR3 has 15 amino acids. The germline V and J ends were trimmed by 5 bases and 6 bases, with 14 bases remaining between them. Germline V gene data show CDR1 as LGHNA and CDR2 as YSLEER. The CDR3 bases are TGCGCCAGCAGCGATCGGGCAGCTCTTAATTCACCCCTCCACTTT. Translated: CASSDRAALNSPLHF.